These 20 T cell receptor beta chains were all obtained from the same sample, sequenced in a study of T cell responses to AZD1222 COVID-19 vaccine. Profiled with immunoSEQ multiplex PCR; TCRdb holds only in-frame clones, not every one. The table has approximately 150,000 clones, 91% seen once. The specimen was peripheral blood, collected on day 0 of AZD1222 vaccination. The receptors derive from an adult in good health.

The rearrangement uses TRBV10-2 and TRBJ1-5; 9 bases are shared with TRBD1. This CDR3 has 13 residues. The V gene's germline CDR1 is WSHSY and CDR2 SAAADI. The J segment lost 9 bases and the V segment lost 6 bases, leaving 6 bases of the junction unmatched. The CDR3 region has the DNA TGCGCCAGCAGCCGGGACAGGGACTCGCCCCAGCATTTT. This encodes CASSRDRDSPQHF.

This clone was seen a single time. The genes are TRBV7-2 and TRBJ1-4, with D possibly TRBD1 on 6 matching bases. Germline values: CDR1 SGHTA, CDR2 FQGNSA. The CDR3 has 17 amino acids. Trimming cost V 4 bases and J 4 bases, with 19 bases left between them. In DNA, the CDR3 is TGTGCCAGCAGCTCCCACCCCTCGGGCAGGGGTAATGAAAAACTGTTTTTT. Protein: CASSSHPSGRGNEKLFF.

The DNA for the CDR3 is TGTGCCTGGAGTGCTCAGGGGCCTGGCTATGGCTACACCTTC. This sequence encodes CAWSAQGPGYGYTF. The chain couples TRBV30 to TRBJ1-2; tentatively, D is TRBD1 (6 bases). This CDR3 region has 14 residues. Per germline, CDR1 GTSNPN and CDR2 SVGIG (reference sequence). V was shortened by 1 base and J by 4 bases, with 13 bases between the two germline ends.

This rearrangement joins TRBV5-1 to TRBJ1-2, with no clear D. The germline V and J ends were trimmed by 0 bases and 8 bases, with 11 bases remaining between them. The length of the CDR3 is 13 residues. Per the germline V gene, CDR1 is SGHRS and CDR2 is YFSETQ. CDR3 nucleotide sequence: TGCGCCAGCAGCTTGGATGGACCGCGGGGCTACACCTTC. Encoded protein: CASSLDGPRGYTF.

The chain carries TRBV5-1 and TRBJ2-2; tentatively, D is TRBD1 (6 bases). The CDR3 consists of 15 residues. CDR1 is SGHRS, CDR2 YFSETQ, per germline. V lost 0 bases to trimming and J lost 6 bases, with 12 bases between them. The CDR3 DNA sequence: TGCGCCAGCAGCTTGGGCGCCAGGGGTTCCGGGGAGCTGTTTTTT. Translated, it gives CASSLGARGSGELFF.

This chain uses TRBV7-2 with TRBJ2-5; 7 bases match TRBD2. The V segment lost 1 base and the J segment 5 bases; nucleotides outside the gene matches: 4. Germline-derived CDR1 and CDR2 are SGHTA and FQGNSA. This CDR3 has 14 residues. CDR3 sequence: CASSLDIGGETQYF. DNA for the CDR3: TGTGCCAGCAGCTTAGATATCGGGGGGGAGACCCAGTACTTC.

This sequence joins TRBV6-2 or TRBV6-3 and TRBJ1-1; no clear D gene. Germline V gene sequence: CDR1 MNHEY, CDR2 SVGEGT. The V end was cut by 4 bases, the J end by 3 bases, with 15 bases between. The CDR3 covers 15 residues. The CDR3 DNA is TGTGCCAGCAGTTCCGCGGGCCCCCAATACACTGAAGCTTTCTTT. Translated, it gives CASSSAGPQYTEAFF.

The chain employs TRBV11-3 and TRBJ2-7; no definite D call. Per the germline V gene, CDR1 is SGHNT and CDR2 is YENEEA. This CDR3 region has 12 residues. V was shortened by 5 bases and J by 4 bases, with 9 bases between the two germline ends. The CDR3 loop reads CASSRVLYEQYF. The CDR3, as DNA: TGTGCCAGCAGCAGAGTGTTGTACGAGCAGTACTTC.

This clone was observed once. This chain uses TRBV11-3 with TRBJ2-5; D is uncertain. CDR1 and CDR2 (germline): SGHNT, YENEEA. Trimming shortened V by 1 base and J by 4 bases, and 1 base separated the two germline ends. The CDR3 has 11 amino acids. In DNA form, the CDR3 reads TGTGCCAGCAGCTTAGGAGAGACCCAGTACTTC. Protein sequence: CASSLGETQYF.

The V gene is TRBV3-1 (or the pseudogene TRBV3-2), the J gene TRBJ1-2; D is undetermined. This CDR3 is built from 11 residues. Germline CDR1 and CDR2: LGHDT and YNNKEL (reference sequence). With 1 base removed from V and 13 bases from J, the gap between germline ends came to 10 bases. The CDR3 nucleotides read TGTGCCAGCAGCCAAGCATACAGTACCACCTTC. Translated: CASSQAYSTTF.

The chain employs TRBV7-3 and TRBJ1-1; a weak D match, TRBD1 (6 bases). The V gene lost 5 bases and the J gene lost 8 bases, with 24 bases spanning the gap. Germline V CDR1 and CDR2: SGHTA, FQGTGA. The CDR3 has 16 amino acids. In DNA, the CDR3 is TGTGCCAGCAGCCAACAGCCTACAGGGACATACCGGGAAGCTTTCTTT. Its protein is CASSQQPTGTYREAFF. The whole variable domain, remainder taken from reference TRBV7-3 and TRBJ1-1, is GAGVSQTPSNKVTEKGKYVELRCDPISGHTALYWYRQSLGQGPEFLIYFQGTGAADDSGLPNDRFFAVRPEGSVSTLKIQRTERGDSAVYLCASSQQPTGTYREAFFGQGTRLTVV.

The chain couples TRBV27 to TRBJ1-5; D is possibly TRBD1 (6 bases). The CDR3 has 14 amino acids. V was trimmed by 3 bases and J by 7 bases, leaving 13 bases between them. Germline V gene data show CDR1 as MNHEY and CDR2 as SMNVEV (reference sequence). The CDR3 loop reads CASSLAMRGQPQHF. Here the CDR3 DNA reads TGTGCCAGCAGTTTGGCGATGAGGGGGCAGCCCCAGCATTTT.

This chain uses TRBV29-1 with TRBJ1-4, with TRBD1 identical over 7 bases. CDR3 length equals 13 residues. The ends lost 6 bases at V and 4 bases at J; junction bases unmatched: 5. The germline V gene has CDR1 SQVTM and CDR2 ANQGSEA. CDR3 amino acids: CSVRDRNNEKLFF. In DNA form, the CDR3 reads TGCAGCGTGCGGGACAGAAATAATGAAAAACTGTTTTTT.

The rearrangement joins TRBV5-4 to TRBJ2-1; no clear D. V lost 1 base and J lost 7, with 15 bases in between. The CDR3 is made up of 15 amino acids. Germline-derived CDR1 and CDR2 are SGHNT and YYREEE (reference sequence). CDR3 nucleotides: TGTGCCAGCAGCTTGATTATAGGCCTGGCTAATGAGCAGTTCTTC. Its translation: CASSLIIGLANEQFF.

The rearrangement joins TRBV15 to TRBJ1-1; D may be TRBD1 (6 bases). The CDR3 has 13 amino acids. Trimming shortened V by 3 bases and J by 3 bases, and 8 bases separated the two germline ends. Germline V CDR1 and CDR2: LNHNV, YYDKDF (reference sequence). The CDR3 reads CATSSQGYTEAFF. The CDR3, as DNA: TGTGCCACCAGCAGTCAGGGGTACACTGAAGCTTTCTTT.

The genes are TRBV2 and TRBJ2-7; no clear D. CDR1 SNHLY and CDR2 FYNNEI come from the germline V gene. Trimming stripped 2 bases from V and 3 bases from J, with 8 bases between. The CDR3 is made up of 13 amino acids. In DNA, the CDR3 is TGTGCCAGCAGTGAACCCTTTCGCTACGAGCAGTACTTC. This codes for CASSEPFRYEQYF.

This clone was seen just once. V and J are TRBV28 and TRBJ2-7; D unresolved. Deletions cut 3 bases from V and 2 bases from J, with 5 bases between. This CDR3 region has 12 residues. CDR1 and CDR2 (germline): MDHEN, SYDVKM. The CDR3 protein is CASSFYTYEQYF. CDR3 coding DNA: TGTGCCAGCAGTTTTTACACCTACGAGCAGTACTTC.

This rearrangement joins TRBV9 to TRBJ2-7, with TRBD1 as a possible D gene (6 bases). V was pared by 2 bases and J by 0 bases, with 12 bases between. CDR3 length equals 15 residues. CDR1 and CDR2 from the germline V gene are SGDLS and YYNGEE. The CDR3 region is CASSVADRYSYEQYF. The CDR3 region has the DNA TGTGCCAGCAGCGTGGCTGACAGGTACTCCTACGAGCAGTACTTC.

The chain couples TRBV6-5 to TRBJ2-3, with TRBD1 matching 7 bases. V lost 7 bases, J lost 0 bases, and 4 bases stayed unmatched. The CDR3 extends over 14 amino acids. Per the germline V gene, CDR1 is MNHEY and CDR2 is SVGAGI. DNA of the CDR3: TGTGCCAGCACTCGGACAGGAAGCACAGATACGCAGTATTTT. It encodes CASTRTGSTDTQYF.

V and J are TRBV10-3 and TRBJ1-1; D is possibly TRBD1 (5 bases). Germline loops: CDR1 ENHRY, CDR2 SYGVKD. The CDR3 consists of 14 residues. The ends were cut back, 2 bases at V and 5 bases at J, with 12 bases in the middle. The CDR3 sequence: CAISEGGSFTEAFF. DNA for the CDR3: TGTGCCATCAGTGAGGGGGGGAGTTTTACTGAAGCTTTCTTT.